The 23 T cell receptor beta chains in this list originate from one sample, sequenced in a study of regulatory T cells in long-lasting Graves disease. Researchers made TCR beta libraries by using iRepertoire HTBI primers and running Arm-PCR on CDR3 regions. One entry per CDR3 protein, called by TCRdb with MiXCR from the multiplex PCR reads. The sample holds more than 300,000 distinct CDR3 sequences, approximately 25% seen once. Time point specified: persistent/refractory GD, antithyroid drugs over 5 years with positive TRAb. RNA from PBMCs was the source of the TCR library. This sample comprised peripheral blood mononuclear cells (PBMCs), obtained when the disease was refractory, from a patient treated with antithyroid drugs. These receptor sequences come from a woman aged 40 to 49 with Graves disease.

This clonotype was seen ten or more times. The chain uses TRBV12-3 or TRBV12-4 and TRBJ2-7; 11 bases are a match to TRBD1. Losses at the gene ends were 5 bases for V and 0 bases for J; bases not matched to a gene: 6. The CDR3 length is 16 residues. The CDR3 DNA follows: TGTGCCAGCAGTCCGGGGACAGGGGGTAGCTCCTACGAGCAGTACTTC. It yields the protein CASSPGTGGSSYEQYF.

In this sample, this clonotype turned up a few times. The chain employs TRBV20-1 and TRBJ2-2; D is unclear. V lost 2 bases and J lost 1, with 11 bases in between. The CDR3 covers 15 residues. Germline assignment: CDR1 DFQATT and CDR2 SNEGSKA (reference sequence). CDR3 loop: CSARKYGQNTGELFF. The DNA of the CDR3 is TGCAGTGCTAGAAAGTACGGGCAGAACACCGGGGAGCTGTTTTTT.

This clonotype was detected ten times or more. V usage is TRBV28 and J usage is TRBJ2-7; possibly TRBD1 or TRBD2 for D (5 bases each). Germline V gives CDR1 MDHEN, CDR2 SYDVKM. This CDR3 spans 13 amino acids. Deletions cut 10 bases from V and 3 bases from J, with 16 bases between. The CDR3 loop is CATVSGTGYEQYF. CDR3 sequence (DNA): TGTGCCACTGTTTCCGGGACGGGCTACGAGCAGTACTTC.

The chain carries TRBV7-8 and TRBJ2-4, with 7 bases lining up with TRBD2. Germline values: CDR1 SGHVS, CDR2 FQNEAQ. This CDR3 contains 16 residues. The V and J ends lost 5 bases and 0 bases, in that order; junction bases with no gene match: 7. CDR3 amino acids: CASSLTSILAKNIQYF. CDR3 nucleotides: TGTGCCAGCAGCCTGACTAGCATCTTAGCCAAAAACATTCAGTACTTC. Full variable domain (outside the CDR3, taken from reference TRBV7-8 and TRBJ2-4): GAGVSQSPRYKVAKRGQDVALRCDPISGHVSLFWYQQALGQGPEFLTYFQNEAQLDKSGLPSDRFFAERPEGSVSTLKIQRTQQEDSAVYLCASSLTSILAKNIQYFGAGTRLSVL.

Ten or more counts support this clonotype. The CDR3 nucleotides are TGTGCCAGCAGTTCTCCGACACCGAACACTGAAGCTTTCTTT. Translation gives CASSSPTPNTEAFF. V usage is TRBV28 and J usage is TRBJ1-1; D gene uncertain. Germline lookup yields CDR1 MDHEN and CDR2 SYDVKM. V was shortened by 4 bases and J by 1 base, with 10 bases between the two germline ends. This CDR3 region has 14 residues. The full variable domain, rest sourced from reference TRBV28 and TRBJ1-1, is DVKVTQSSRYLVKRTGEKVFLECVQDMDHENMFWYRQDPGLGLRLIYFSYDVKMKEKGDIPEGYSVSREKKERFSLILESASTNQTSMYLCASSSPTPNTEAFFGQGTRLTVV.

This clonotype was counted at least ten times. This chain uses TRBV12-3 or TRBV12-4 with TRBJ1-1; 7 positions agree with TRBD1. This CDR3 has 14 amino acids. After removal of 6 bases from V and 5 bases from J, the junction contained 9 bases not matched to a gene. CDR3 coding DNA: TGTGCCAGCAGCCCCCCGACAGGGCGAACTGAAGCTTTCTTT. Protein sequence: CASSPPTGRTEAFF.

There are many counts of this clonotype. The chain links TRBV28 to TRBJ2-2; TRBD2 aligns across 11 bases. CDR1 and CDR2 from the germline V gene are MDHEN and SYDVKM. Germline trimming cut 7 bases from V and 4 bases from J; bases unmatched to any gene: 11. This CDR3 has 17 residues. The CDR3 nucleotides read TGTGCCAGCATACACGGGGGGCTAGCGGGAGGCACCGGGGAGCTGTTTTTT. It translates to CASIHGGLAGGTGELFF.

This sequence joins TRBV15 and TRBJ2-7; maybe TRBD2 (5 bases). The CDR3 is 16 residues long. Germline V gene lookup returns CDR1 LNHNV and CDR2 YYDKDF (reference sequence). The V gene lost 3 bases and the J gene lost 2 bases, with 17 bases spanning the gap. CDR3 DNA sequence: TGTGCCACCAGCAGCCGGACGCTAGCCATTACCTACGAGCAGTACTTC. This translates into CATSSRTLAITYEQYF.

Many counts were recorded for this clonotype. This chain links TRBV5-1 with TRBJ1-4, with D unresolved. V lost 1 base and J lost 4, with 11 bases in between. Per germline, CDR1 SGHRS and CDR2 YFSETQ. The length of the CDR3 is 15 residues. The CDR3 loop reads CASSLRPEINEKLFF. In nucleotides, the CDR3 is TGCGCCAGCAGCTTGAGGCCGGAAATTAATGAAAAACTGTTTTTT.

At least ten counts were recorded for this clonotype. The chain employs TRBV12-3 or TRBV12-4 and TRBJ2-7, with TRBD1 matching over 9 bases. The length of the CDR3 is 19 residues. Trimming removed 5 bases from V and 2 bases from J; junction bases left unmatched: 19. CDR3 region: CASSKTPGQGPGTPYEQYF. The CDR3 DNA reads TGTGCCAGCAGTAAAACCCCGGGACAGGGCCCAGGGACCCCCTACGAGCAGTACTTC.

The chain combines TRBV20-1 with TRBJ2-7; 10 bases line up with TRBD2. The V and J ends lost 3 bases and 6 bases, in that order; junction bases with no gene match: 17. Germline assignment: CDR1 DFQATT and CDR2 SNEGSKA (reference sequence). This CDR3 comprises 17 residues. For the CDR3, the DNA is TGCAGTGCTAGTGGATGGGCTAGCGGGAGAAGAATGATCGAGCAGTACTTC. Its translation: CSASGWASGRRMIEQYF.

This clonotype has more than one count but fewer than ten. This sequence joins TRBV7-3 and TRBJ2-2; possibly TRBD1 for D (5 bases). V was clipped by 1 base and J by 5 bases, with 11 bases between them. From germline, CDR1 is SGHTA and CDR2 FQGTGA. This CDR3 is built from 15 residues. The CDR3 DNA is TGTGCCAGCAGCTTAAAAGGGGATTTAACCGGGGAGCTGTTTTTT. Residues: CASSLKGDLTGELFF.

This clonotype appeared a single time. Its ends do not fully match the called genes, so a read error is possible. V is TRBV7-9 and J is TRBJ2-5, with D maybe TRBD1 (6 bases). CDR1 and CDR2 (germline): SEHNR, FQNEAQ (reference sequence). The CDR3 runs 14 residues. CDR3 sequence (DNA): TGTGCCGGCAGCCCTGGACAGTCACAAGAGACCCAGTACTTC. Translated, it gives CAGSPGQSQETQYF.

The chain has TRBV28 and TRBJ2-2; 12 nucleotides line up with TRBD2. The germline V gene encodes CDR1 MDHEN and CDR2 SYDVKM. This CDR3 comprises 20 residues. V was pared by 5 bases and J by 0 bases, with 13 bases of the junction left unmatched. CDR3: CASSPRTSGTPFANTGELFF. The CDR3 nucleotides read TGTGCCAGCAGTCCTCGGACTAGCGGGACCCCGTTCGCGAACACCGGGGAGCTGTTTTTT.

The chain has TRBV28 and TRBJ1-4, with D perhaps matching TRBD1 (6 bases). Germline V gene data show CDR1 as MDHEN and CDR2 as SYDVKM. This CDR3 has 15 residues. V lost 6 bases to trimming and J lost 8 bases, with 19 bases between them. CDR3 residues: CASRPTGRMGEKLFF. Here the CDR3 DNA reads TGTGCCAGCAGACCTACAGGGCGGATGGGGGAAAAACTGTTTTTT.

This clonotype occurred a few times. As DNA, the CDR3 is TGCGCCAGCAGCTTGGTAGCGGGAGGATTATACAATGAGCAGTTCTTC. Translation: CASSLVAGGLYNEQFF. The rearrangement uses TRBV5-1 and TRBJ2-1; TRBD2 agrees at 10 bases. V shed 0 bases, J shed 4 bases, and the junction held 4 bases outside the gene matches. CDR1 SGHRS and CDR2 YFSETQ come from the germline V gene. The CDR3 totals 16 residues.

A single count supports this clonotype. The J gene is TRBJ2-3, the V gene TRBV6-1; D may be TRBD1 (5 bases). Germline lookup yields CDR1 MNHNS and CDR2 SASEGT. The V end was cut by 6 bases, the J end by 0 bases, with 16 bases between. This CDR3 comprises 16 residues. The CDR3 DNA reads TGTGCCAGCAGCCCCAGGGCCCGGGTTAGCACAGATACGCAGTATTTT. Translating gives CASSPRARVSTDTQYF.

The rearrangement uses TRBV28 and TRBJ2-7, with D maybe TRBD1 (7 bases). There are 18 residues in the CDR3. Germline-derived CDR1 and CDR2 are MDHEN and SYDVKM. Trimming stripped 4 bases from V and 3 bases from J, with 25 bases between. The CDR3 reads CASSSMTWGGTANYEQYF. The CDR3 coding sequence is TGTGCCAGCAGTTCCATGACGTGGGGCGGGACAGCCAACTACGAGCAGTACTTC.

This clonotype was seen a few times. The chain has TRBV7-2 and TRBJ1-4; D perhaps matches TRBD1 (5 bases). The CDR3 loop spans 14 amino acids. V was clipped by 1 base and J by 7 bases, with 10 bases between them. The germline V gene encodes CDR1 SGHTA and CDR2 FQGNSA. Here the CDR3 DNA reads TGTGCCAGCAGCTTAGGGGCCGGGGGTGAAAAACTGTTTTTT. Translated, it gives CASSLGAGGEKLFF.

This clonotype was counted a few times. The chain has TRBV19 and TRBJ1-1; D is undetermined. Deletions cut 10 bases from V and 5 bases from J, with 26 bases between. CDR3 size: 16 residues. Germline V CDR1 and CDR2: LNHDA, SQIVND (reference sequence). In DNA, the CDR3 is TGTGCCATCACCTCGAAGGCAGGAAAGTTGGGGACTGAAGCTTTCTTT. Translating it yields CAITSKAGKLGTEAFF.

The table lists this clonotype with a few counts. The gene calls are TRBV29-1 and TRBJ2-5; weak D call: TRBD1 (6 bases). Trimming stripped 2 bases from V and 0 bases from J, with 34 bases between. The CDR3 sequence is 22 residues long. Germline lookup yields CDR1 SQVTM and CDR2 ANQGSEA. In DNA, the CDR3 is TGCAGCGTTGAATTCGGATCGATGAGTCTGGCAGGGGACCACCCCGACCAAGAGACCCAGTACTTC. Translation: CSVEFGSMSLAGDHPDQETQYF.

For this clonotype: This may stem from a read error, because a much larger clone lies one nucleotide away. The V and J genes are TRBV15 and TRBJ1-6; a weak D match, TRBD1 (5 bases). This CDR3 region has 17 residues. V was trimmed by 6 bases and J by 5 bases, leaving 20 bases between them. Germline V lookup: CDR1 LNHNV, CDR2 YYDKDF (reference sequence). The CDR3 DNA follows: TGTGCCACCAGGACTGCCCACCTTGGGGGGGATAATTCACCCCTCCACTTT. Translating gives CATRTAHLGGDNSPLHF.

Ten or more counts support this clonotype. The rearrangement uses TRBV19 and TRBJ1-1; D is uncertain. Trimming removed 5 bases at V and 4 bases at J, with 20 bases between. Germline V lookup: CDR1 LNHDA, CDR2 SQIVND (reference sequence). The CDR3 length is 16 residues. CDR3 DNA: TGTGCCAGTAGTGGGCCCCTCCTCAGGAGGAGCACTGAAGCTTTCTTT. The encoded protein is CASSGPLLRRSTEAFF.